A single sample gave rise to the 5 T cell receptor beta chains below, sequenced in a study of Graves' ophthalmopathy and Graves' hyperthyroidism. The study amplified TCR beta CDR3 regions using RNA transcripts. Scientists carried out first-round RT-PCR using HTBI primers and then a second-round multiplex PCR. TCRdb fed the multiplex PCR reads into MiXCR, producing one record per CDR3 protein. Counted here are under 250,000 distinct CDR3 sequences, 29% occurring once; the ten biggest clones make up around 9.8%. Sequenced input: peripheral blood. The receptors originated from a man aged 50 or older with Graves' ophthalmopathy.

The chain is built from TRBV28 and TRBJ2-5; tentatively, D is TRBD2 (5 bases). CDR1 and CDR2 (germline): MDHEN, SYDVKM. This CDR3 spans 13 amino acids. Trimming cost V 10 bases and J 5 bases, with 17 bases left between them. CDR3 region: CATLDRGFETQYF. The CDR3 coding sequence is TGTGCCACCCTGGACCGGGGTTTTGAGACCCAGTACTTC.

This clonotype was recorded at least ten times. The rearrangement joins TRBV28 to TRBJ2-7; possible D gene TRBD2, 6 bases. The germline gives CDR1 MDHEN, CDR2 SYDVKM. The V end lost 6 bases, the J end lost 3 bases, and 18 bases lay between the germline ends. This CDR3 has 15 residues. For the CDR3, the DNA is TGTGCCAGCAGCATGACCGGGACTCTAATCTACGAGCAGTACTTC. Protein product: CASSMTGTLIYEQYF.

J is TRBJ1-1 and V is TRBV14; D gene unclear. Germline V gene sequence: CDR1 SGHDN, CDR2 FVKESK. This CDR3 is built from 14 residues. Trimming took off 1 base at V and 8 bases at J, with 14 bases between the two ends. The CDR3 sequence is CASSQAGGYSEAFF. CDR3 sequence (DNA): TGTGCCAGCAGCCAAGCTGGTGGATATTCGGAAGCTTTCTTT.

Many counts were recorded for this clonotype. V and J are TRBV7-8 and TRBJ2-7, with a weak D call TRBD2 (5 bases). Per the germline V gene, CDR1 is SGHVS and CDR2 is FQNEAQ. Trimming removed 2 bases from V and 3 bases from J, with 8 bases in between. The CDR3 totals 13 residues. The CDR3 loop is CASSLSRDYEQYF. The CDR3 nucleotides are TGTGCCAGCAGCTTATCCCGGGACTACGAGCAGTACTTC.

There are many counts of this clonotype. V usage is TRBV12-3 or TRBV12-4 and J usage is TRBJ2-2; the match to TRBD1 covers 10 bases. Trimming cost V 7 bases and J 5 bases; bases outside gene matches: 4. This CDR3 is 14 amino acids long. The chain's CDR3 is CASIPGQGTGELFF. The DNA for the CDR3 is TGTGCCAGCATCCCGGGACAGGGGACCGGGGAGCTGTTTTTT.